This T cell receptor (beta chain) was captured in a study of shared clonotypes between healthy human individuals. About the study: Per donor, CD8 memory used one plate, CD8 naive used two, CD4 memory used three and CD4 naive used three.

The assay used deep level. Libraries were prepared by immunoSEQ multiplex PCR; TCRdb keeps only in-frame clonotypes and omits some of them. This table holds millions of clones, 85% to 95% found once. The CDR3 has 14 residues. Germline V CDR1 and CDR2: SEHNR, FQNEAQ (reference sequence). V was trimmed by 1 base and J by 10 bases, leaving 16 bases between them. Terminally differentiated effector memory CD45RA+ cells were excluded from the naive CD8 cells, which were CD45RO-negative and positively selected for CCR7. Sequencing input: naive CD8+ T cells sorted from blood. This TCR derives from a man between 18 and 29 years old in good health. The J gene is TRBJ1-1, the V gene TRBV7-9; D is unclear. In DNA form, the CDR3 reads TGTGCCAGCAGCTTAGGGAAGAGCATCTCAGGAGCTTTCTTT. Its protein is CASSLGKSISGAFF.